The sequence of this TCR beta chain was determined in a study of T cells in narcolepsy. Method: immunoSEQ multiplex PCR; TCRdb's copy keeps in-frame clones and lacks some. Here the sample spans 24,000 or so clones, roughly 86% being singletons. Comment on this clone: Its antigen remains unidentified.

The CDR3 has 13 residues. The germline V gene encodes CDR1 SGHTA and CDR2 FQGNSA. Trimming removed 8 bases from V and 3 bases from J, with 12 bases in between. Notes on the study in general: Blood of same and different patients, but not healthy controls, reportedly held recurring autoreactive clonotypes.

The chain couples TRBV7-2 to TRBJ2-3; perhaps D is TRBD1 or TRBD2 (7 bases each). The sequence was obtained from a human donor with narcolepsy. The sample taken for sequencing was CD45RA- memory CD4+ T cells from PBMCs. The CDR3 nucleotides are TGTGCCAGCCGACAGGGAGGGACAGATACGCAGTATTTT. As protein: CASRQGGTDTQYF. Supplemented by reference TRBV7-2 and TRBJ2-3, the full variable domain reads GAGVSQSPSNKVTEKGKDVELRCDPISGHTALYWYRQSLGQGLEFLIYFQGNSAPDKSGLPSDRFSAERTGGSVSTLTIQRTQQEDSAVYLCASRQGGTDTQYFGPGTRLTVL.